Shown below are 27 T cell receptor beta chains from a single sample sequenced in a study of T cells in Graves' hyperthyroidism and ophthalmopathy. Amplified regions were TCR beta CDR3 sequences from RNA transcripts. The TCR CDR3 was amplified in a first-round RT-PCR using the HTBI primer set. MiXCR, run by TCRdb on the multiplex PCR reads, gives a single entry per CDR3 protein. Of some 350,000 distinct CDR3 sequences in the sample, 20% to 25% were seen once. The sequenced sample consisted of blood. Source of these receptors: a man in his forties or fifties with Graves' hyperthyroidism.

The table lists this clonotype with a count of one. The V and J genes are TRBV7-9 and TRBJ2-7; 8 nucleotides match TRBD2. This CDR3 spans 12 amino acids. Germline loops: CDR1 SEHNR, CDR2 FQNEAQ (reference sequence). Germline trimming cut 11 bases from V and 6 bases from J; bases unmatched to any gene: 9. The CDR3 protein is CASGGVYGEQYF. The CDR3 DNA follows: TGTGCCTCGGGAGGGGTATACGGCGAGCAGTACTTC. The full variable domain, completed using reference TRBV7-9 and TRBJ2-7, is DTGVSQNPRHKITKRGQNVTFRCDPISEHNRLYWYRQTLGQGPEFLTYFQNEAQLEKSRLLSDRFSAERPKGSFSTLEIQRTEQGDSAMYLCASGGVYGEQYFGPGTRLTVT.

The table lists this clonotype with many counts. V and J are TRBV11-1 and TRBJ2-1; TRBD2 matches at 14 bases. The length of the CDR3 is 15 residues. Germline trimming cut 5 bases from V and 7 bases from J; bases unmatched to any gene: 4. CDR1 SGHAT and CDR2 FQDESV come from the germline V gene (reference sequence). CDR3 in DNA: TGTGCCAGCAGCCCCGGACTAGCGGGGGGAAATGAGCAGTTCTTC. Its protein product is CASSPGLAGGNEQFF.

This clonotype was observed a handful of times. This rearrangement joins TRBV12-3 or TRBV12-4 to TRBJ2-5, with 7 bases matching TRBD2. The CDR3 sequence is 14 residues long. The V segment lost 3 bases and the J segment 3 bases; nucleotides outside the gene matches: 4. The CDR3 sequence is CASSLGGREETQYF. The CDR3 nucleotides read TGTGCCAGCAGTTTGGGTGGGAGGGAAGAGACCCAGTACTTC.

This clonotype was picked up a small number of times. At one end the junction does not follow the germline gene, possibly because of a read error. The chain recombines TRBV11-1 with TRBJ2-1, with 8 bases fitting TRBD2. CDR1 and CDR2 (germline): SGHAT, FQDESV (reference sequence). The CDR3 contains 15 residues. The CDR3, as DNA: TGTGCCAGCAGCCGAACCAAAGCGGGAGACAATGATCAGTTCTTC. This sequence encodes CASSRTKAGDNDQFF. Using reference TRBV11-1 and TRBJ2-1 for the parts outside the CDR3, the full variable domain is EAEVAQSPRYKITEKSQAVAFWCDPISGHATLYWYRQILGQGPELLVQFQDESVVDDSQLPKDRFSAERLKGVDSTLKIQPAELGDSAMYLCASSRTKAGDNDQFFGPGTRLTVL.

The chain links TRBV6-1 to TRBJ1-5; 9 nucleotides agree with TRBD1. The germline gives CDR1 MNHNS, CDR2 SASEGT. The CDR3 spans 16 residues. The V gene end was trimmed by 7 bases and the J gene end by 0 bases; junction bases not matched to a gene: 7. DNA for the CDR3: TGTGCCAGCACCCGGACAGGGGTGGTTAGCAATCAGCCCCAGCATTTT. It specifies CASTRTGVVSNQPQHF.

This sequence joins TRBV30 and TRBJ2-2; D is possibly TRBD1 or TRBD2 (5 bases each). The CDR3 is 13 amino acids. V was shortened by 5 bases and J by 0 bases, with 7 bases between the two germline ends. Germline V CDR1 and CDR2: GTSNPN, SVGIG (reference sequence). The CDR3 DNA sequence: TGTGCCTGGGGGGGAGCGAACACCGGGGAGCTGTTTTTT. This gives the protein CAWGGANTGELFF.

This rearrangement joins TRBV28 to TRBJ2-3, with 11 positions matching TRBD2. With V trimmed by 0 bases and J by 6 bases, 8 bases remained unmatched. The CDR3 consists of 17 residues. Germline assignment: CDR1 MDHEN and CDR2 SYDVKM. Here the CDR3 DNA reads TGTGCCAGCAGTTTATGGACTAGCGGGATACCCACCGATACGCAGTATTTT. The encoded protein is CASSLWTSGIPTDTQYF.

This clonotype was detected only a few times. The rearrangement uses TRBV6-1 and TRBJ2-2, with unresolved D. CDR3 length equals 13 residues. The V end lost 3 bases, the J end lost 0 bases, and 2 bases lay between the germline ends. The germline gives CDR1 MNHNS, CDR2 SASEGT. The CDR3 is CASSDTNTGELFF. CDR3 nucleotide sequence: TGTGCCAGCAGTGATACGAACACCGGGGAGCTGTTTTTT.

The rearrangement joins TRBV19 to TRBJ2-1; 7 nucleotides agree with TRBD1. The germline V gene has CDR1 LNHDA and CDR2 SQIVND (reference sequence). This CDR3 region has 17 residues. Trimming cost V 3 bases and J 0 bases; bases outside gene matches: 8. In nucleotides, the CDR3 is TGTGCCAGTAGTATGGTGACAGGGAGATTCTCCTACAATGAGCAGTTCTTC. It encodes CASSMVTGRFSYNEQFF. The complete variable domain, with remaining parts taken from reference TRBV19 and TRBJ2-1, reads DGGITQSPKYLFRKEGQNVTLSCEQNLNHDAMYWYRQDPGQGLRLIYYSQIVNDFQKGDIAEGYSVSREKKESFPLTVTSAQKNPTAFYLCASSMVTGRFSYNEQFFGPGTRLTVL.

The chain employs TRBV29-1 and TRBJ1-2; D gene ambiguous. With 4 bases removed from V and 4 bases from J, the gap between germline ends came to 13 bases. This CDR3 contains 13 residues. Germline CDR1 is SQVTM and CDR2 is ANQGSEA. This CDR3 is CSVGELPFYGYTF. CDR3 bases: TGCAGCGTTGGGGAGCTTCCATTCTATGGCTACACCTTC.

This clonotype was detected once. V gene TRBV7-9 combines with J gene TRBJ1-2; D unclear. CDR3 length equals 11 residues. Germline V gives CDR1 SEHNR, CDR2 FQNEAQ (reference sequence). V lost 1 base and J lost 4, with 1 base in between. The CDR3 protein is CASSLVYGYTF. The CDR3 nucleotides are TGTGCCAGCAGCTTAGTCTATGGCTACACCTTC.

The chain links TRBV30 to TRBJ2-1; 10 nucleotides align to TRBD2. CDR1 is GTSNPN and CDR2 is SVGIG in the germline V gene (reference sequence). The CDR3 sequence is 15 residues long. The trim removed 2 bases at V and 3 bases at J, leaving 4 bases unmatched. The CDR3 DNA reads as TGTGCCTGGAGTCCGATAGCGGGAGGCTACAATGAGCAGTTCTTC. It is translated as CAWSPIAGGYNEQFF.

This clonotype was detected many times. This chain uses TRBV3-1 with TRBJ1-1, with 10 bases aligning to TRBD1. V was pared by 1 base and J by 5 bases, with 13 bases of the junction left unmatched. Looked up from germline, CDR1 is LGHDT and CDR2 is YNNKEL (reference sequence). This CDR3 spans 18 amino acids. For the CDR3, the DNA is TGTGCCAGCAGCCAAGGTTTCCCGGGACAGGGGTATTTAACTGAAGCTTTCTTT. As protein: CASSQGFPGQGYLTEAFF. Full variable domain (remainder filled in from reference TRBV3-1 and TRBJ1-1): DTAVSQTPKYLVTQMGNDKSIKCEQNLGHDTMYWYKQDSKKFLKIMFSYNNKELIINETVPNRFSPKSPDKAHLNLHINSLELGDSAVYFCASSQGFPGQGYLTEAFFGQGTRLTVV.

The sample holds many counts of this clonotype. The chain recombines TRBV18 with TRBJ1-1; 8 nucleotides match TRBD1. The V segment lost 1 base and the J segment 3 bases; nucleotides outside the gene matches: 4. The CDR3 extends over 15 amino acids. Germline assignment: CDR1 KGHSH and CDR2 LQKENI. CDR3 loop: CASSPLPQGDTEAFF. DNA for the CDR3: TGTGCCAGCTCACCACTACCACAGGGGGACACTGAAGCTTTCTTT. Using reference TRBV18 and TRBJ1-1 for the parts outside the CDR3, the full variable domain is NAGVMQNPRHLVRRRGQEARLRCSPMKGHSHVYWYRQLPEEGLKFMVYLQKENIIDESGMPKERFSAEFPKEGPSILRIQQVVRGDSAAYFCASSPLPQGDTEAFFGQGTRLTVV.

This clonotype appeared many times. The chain is built from TRBV2 and TRBJ2-4; no firm D call. There are 12 residues in the CDR3. Trimming shortened V by 6 bases and J by 0 bases, and 3 bases separated the two germline ends. The germline V gene has CDR1 SNHLY and CDR2 FYNNEI. CDR3 nucleotides: TGTGCCAGCAGCCAAGCCAAAAACATTCAGTACTTC. It is translated as CASSQAKNIQYF.

The gene calls are TRBV28 and TRBJ2-1, with a weak D call TRBD2 (5 bases). The CDR3 is 15 amino acids. The germline V gene encodes CDR1 MDHEN and CDR2 SYDVKM. With 1 base removed from V and 5 bases from J, the gap between germline ends came to 12 bases. In DNA, the CDR3 is TGTGCCAGCAGTTTATTTCACGGACTCAACAATGAGCAGTTCTTC. Translating it yields CASSLFHGLNNEQFF. Using reference TRBV28 and TRBJ2-1 for the parts outside the CDR3, the full variable domain is DVKVTQSSRYLVKRTGEKVFLECVQDMDHENMFWYRQDPGLGLRLIYFSYDVKMKEKGDIPEGYSVSREKKERFSLILESASTNQTSMYLCASSLFHGLNNEQFFGPGTRLTVL.

The chain uses TRBV14 and TRBJ2-2; D unresolved. V was pared by 1 base and J by 2 bases, with 8 bases between. The germline gives CDR1 SGHDN, CDR2 FVKESK. CDR3 size: 15 residues. This CDR3 is CASSQVRVNTGELFF. CDR3 coding DNA: TGTGCCAGCAGCCAAGTACGCGTAAACACCGGGGAGCTGTTTTTT.

This clonotype has more than one count but fewer than ten. The chain couples TRBV20-1 to TRBJ2-2; TRBD2 matches at 7 bases. The CDR3 loop spans 14 amino acids. Germline V lookup: CDR1 DFQATT, CDR2 SNEGSKA (reference sequence). After removal of 2 bases from V and 7 bases from J, the junction contained 7 bases not matched to a gene. DNA of the CDR3: TGCAGTGCTAGACCCCGAAGCGGGATCGGGGAGCTGTTTTTT. As protein: CSARPRSGIGELFF.

The genes are TRBV24-1 and TRBJ2-3, with 13 bases aligning to TRBD2. This CDR3 is built from 16 residues. Germline values: CDR1 KGHDR, CDR2 SFDVKD. Unmatched junction bases numbered 5, after V lost 4 bases and J lost 5 bases. CDR3 residues: CATSDPLAGGRDTQYF. CDR3 nucleotide sequence: TGTGCCACCAGTGACCCACTAGCGGGAGGGAGAGATACGCAGTATTTT.

The chain joins TRBV4-1 to TRBJ2-1; D might be TRBD1 (6 bases). There are 17 residues in the CDR3. Germline CDR1 MGHRA, CDR2 YSYEKL. The V and J ends lost 0 bases and 0 bases respectively, with 12 bases between them. Here the CDR3 DNA reads TGCGCCAGCAGCCAAGACCCAGGGGTAAGCTCCTACAATGAGCAGTTCTTC. This gives the protein CASSQDPGVSSYNEQFF.

This clonotype turned up a few times. The chain is built from TRBV12-3 or TRBV12-4 and TRBJ1-5; D unresolved. CDR3 length: 15 residues. The germline V and J ends were trimmed by 8 bases and 6 bases, with 20 bases remaining between them. CDR3 sequence reads: CASEKGWGGGQPQHF. CDR3 nucleotide sequence: TGTGCCAGCGAAAAAGGATGGGGAGGTGGTCAGCCCCAGCATTTT.

V usage is TRBV7-6 and J usage is TRBJ2-7; TRBD1 matches 9 bases. The germline gives CDR1 SGHVS, CDR2 FNYEAQ. This CDR3 is built from 15 residues. V lost 9 bases to trimming and J lost 3 bases; unmatched junction nucleotides: 12. The CDR3 reads CASPHWDRVNYEQYF. The CDR3 nucleotides read TGTGCCAGTCCCCATTGGGACAGGGTTAACTACGAGCAGTACTTC.

The V gene is TRBV2, the J gene TRBJ2-5; D possibly matches TRBD1 or TRBD2 (6 bases each). Germline V gene sequence: CDR1 SNHLY, CDR2 FYNNEI. The CDR3 totals 13 residues. Deletions cut 9 bases from V and 4 bases from J, with 15 bases between. DNA of the CDR3: TGTGCCAGTGGGGGGCCGGCAGGAGAGACCCAGTACTTC. Encoded protein: CASGGPAGETQYF.

This clonotype showed up just a few times. V is TRBV6-2 or TRBV6-3 and J is TRBJ1-2; 9 bases map to TRBD1. The CDR3 is 15 amino acids. Germline V gene sequence: CDR1 MNHEY, CDR2 SVGEGT. Unmatched junction bases numbered 8, after V lost 7 bases and J lost 2 bases. Written as DNA, the CDR3 is TGTGCCAGCATCATAGATGGGACAGGGAACTATGGCTACACCTTC. Amino acid sequence: CASIIDGTGNYGYTF.

This clonotype has ten or more counts. The chain combines TRBV29-1 with TRBJ2-6; TRBD1 is a possible D gene (5 bases). The CDR3 runs to 16 residues. CDR1 SQVTM and CDR2 ANQGSEA come from the germline V gene. The V end was cut by 5 bases, the J end by 1 base, with 15 bases between. CDR3 loop: CSVSARVVSGANVLTF. CDR3 coding DNA: TGCAGCGTTTCTGCCAGGGTTGTGTCTGGGGCCAACGTCCTGACTTTC.

V usage is TRBV3-1 and J usage is TRBJ1-6; no clear D gene. V was cut by 1 base and J by 9 bases, with 7 bases left in between. CDR3 length equals 13 residues. Germline V gives CDR1 LGHDT, CDR2 YNNKEL (reference sequence). The CDR3 DNA reads as TGTGCCAGCAGCCAAGGGTTTCGTTCACCCCTCCACTTT. This sequence encodes CASSQGFRSPLHF.

This clonotype came up a few times. V is TRBV6-2 or TRBV6-3 and J is TRBJ2-2; TRBD2 matches 10 bases. The J segment lost 7 bases and the V segment lost 7 bases, leaving 12 bases of the junction unmatched. There are 16 residues in the CDR3. Germline loops: CDR1 MNHEY, CDR2 SVGEGT. The DNA of the CDR3 is TGTGCCAGCACTGAATCGGGACTAGCGTTTGTCGGGGAGCTGTTTTTT. Protein sequence: CASTESGLAFVGELFF.